These 4 T cell receptor beta chains share one sample of origin, sequenced in a study of blood T cell repertoires in COVID-19. The repertoire was sequenced with immunoSEQ multiplex PCR; TCRdb's copy has only in-frame clones and lacks some. The table shows 210,000 or so clones, with less than 90% occurring only once. Sequenced sample: peripheral blood. The source of these receptors is a woman in her fifties or sixties with acute or convalescent COVID-19.

The rearrangement uses TRBV5-1 and TRBJ2-1, with TRBD2 matching 8 bases. The CDR3 spans 13 residues. The trim removed 0 bases at V and 7 bases at J, leaving 0 bases unmatched. The germline gives CDR1 SGHRS, CDR2 YFSETQ. This CDR3 reads CASSLERGNEQFF. DNA of the CDR3: TGCGCCAGCAGCTTGGAGCGGGGGAATGAGCAGTTCTTC.

J is TRBJ1-4 and V is TRBV7-2; D may be TRBD1 (5 bases). This CDR3 region has 14 residues. V lost 5 bases to trimming and J lost 4 bases, with 11 bases between them. Germline assignment: CDR1 SGHTA and CDR2 FQGNSA. The CDR3 loop is CASSIQAVNEKLFF. CDR3 sequence (DNA): TGTGCCAGCAGCATACAGGCCGTTAATGAAAAACTGTTTTTT.

The genes are TRBV4-3 and TRBJ2-7; D possibly corresponds to TRBD1 (6 bases). CDR1 is LGHNA, CDR2 YSLEER, per germline. Trimming took off 1 base at V and 0 bases at J, with 10 bases between the two ends. The CDR3 covers 15 residues. The CDR3 loop is CASSQADSLSYEQYF. The CDR3 DNA is TGCGCCAGCAGCCAAGCGGACAGTCTCTCCTACGAGCAGTACTTC.

Only a few counts were recorded for this clone. A read error may be the cause here, since a much bigger clone is one base away. The same CDR3 is also encoded by other DNA sequences in this sample. The chain is built from TRBV5-4 and TRBJ2-7; TRBD1 matches 8 bases. The CDR3 has 15 amino acids. V dropped 0 bases and J dropped 0; count of bases not matched to a gene: 2. Germline loops: CDR1 SGHNT, CDR2 YYREEE (reference sequence). The CDR3 loop reads CASSLGTGSSYEQYF. CDR3 sequence (DNA): TGTGCCAGCAGCTTGGGGACAGGGAGCTCCTACGAGCAGTACTTC. The full variable domain, in which reference TRBV5-4 and TRBJ2-7 provide the parts outside the CDR3, is ETGVTQSPTHLIKTRGQQVTLRCSSQSGHNTVSWYQQALGQGPQFIFQYYREEENGRGNFPPRFSGLQFPNYSSELNVNALELDDSALYLCASSLGTGSSYEQYFGPGTRLTVT.